Each of the 22 T cell receptor beta chains below was sequenced from the same sample in a study of CD8+ T cells in alopecia areata. Specified treatment: oral pan-JAK inhibitor, 5-10 mg twice daily. TCR sequencing used cDNA made by reverse transcription of extracted RNA. Method: immunoSEQ multiplex PCR; TCRdb's copy keeps in-frame clones and lacks some. The sample contains some 210,000 clones, approximately 70% of which appear only once. The material was CD4+ T cells sorted from blood, obtained at approximately week 44, from a patient treated with tofacitinib. These receptors were taken from a human donor with alopecia areata.

V gene TRBV5-6 combines with J gene TRBJ1-6; 7 positions match TRBD1. Germline assignment: CDR1 SGHDT and CDR2 YYEEEE. Trimming removed 0 bases from V and 4 bases from J; junction bases left unmatched: 4. The CDR3 is made up of 16 amino acids. In nucleotides, the CDR3 is TGTGCCAGCAGCTTGGAGGGACAGAGTTATAATTCACCCCTCCACTTT. It encodes CASSLEGQSYNSPLHF.

V gene TRBV5-6 combines with J gene TRBJ1-2; D gene uncertain. The CDR3 has 13 amino acids. The ends were cut back, 6 bases at V and 2 bases at J, with 11 bases in the middle. Per the germline V gene, CDR1 is SGHDT and CDR2 is YYEEEE. The CDR3 region is CASTLPANYGYTF. The CDR3, as DNA: TGTGCCAGCACCCTCCCGGCCAACTATGGCTACACCTTC.

The J gene is TRBJ2-7, the V gene TRBV4-1; the D is unclear. The germline CDR1 and CDR2 sequences are MGHRA and YSYEKL. The V gene lost 1 base and the J gene lost 1 base, with 8 bases spanning the gap. CDR3 length equals 14 residues. The chain's CDR3 is CASSQVWVSYEQYF. CDR3 bases: TGCGCCAGCAGCCAAGTTTGGGTATCCTACGAGCAGTACTTC.

This clone turned up a few times. The chain employs TRBV7-9 and TRBJ2-5, with 9 bases aligning to TRBD2. The end of the DNA fits TRBJ2-7 better, so the J call may be wrong. CDR1 is SEHNR and CDR2 is FQNEAQ in the germline V gene (reference sequence). The CDR3 has 19 residues. CDR3 sequence: CASSPAPTSGLRGSYEQYF. CDR3 in DNA: TGTGCCAGCAGCCCCGCGCCGACTAGCGGCCTTCGGGGCTCCTACGAGCAGTACTTC.

This chain connects TRBV29-1 to TRBJ2-2, with 9 bases aligning to TRBD2. Germline CDR1 and CDR2: SQVTM and ANQGSEA. There are 15 residues in the CDR3. With V trimmed by 7 bases and J by 6 bases, 12 bases remained unmatched. The DNA of the CDR3 is TGCAGCGCTGGGGCGACTAGCGGCGGACCCGGGGAGCTGTTTTTT. This translates into CSAGATSGGPGELFF.

V usage is TRBV5-1 and J usage is TRBJ2-1; maybe TRBD1 (5 bases). Per the germline V gene, CDR1 is SGHRS and CDR2 is YFSETQ. Deletions cut 3 bases from V and 0 bases from J, with 16 bases between. The CDR3 length is 17 residues. Here the CDR3 reads CASSSYGRQGSYNEQFF. The CDR3 region has the DNA TGCGCCAGCAGCTCCTATGGTAGGCAGGGCTCCTACAATGAGCAGTTCTTC.

For this clone: A read error may produce the germline difference seen at one junction end. The V and J genes are TRBV4-1 and TRBJ2-1, with TRBD2 matching 8 bases. The length of the CDR3 is 16 residues. Per germline, CDR1 MGHRA and CDR2 YSYEKL. DNA of the CDR3: TGCGCCAGCAGCAAAGAAGGAACTAGCGGCTACAATGAGCAGTTCTTC. Encoded protein: CASSKEGTSGYNEQFF.

Note on this clone: The junction departs from germline at one end; a sequencing error may be responsible. The CDR3, as DNA: TGTGCCAGGAGCCGGGGCCAGGGGAGTTTCGGGGAGCTGTTTTTT. Translated: CARSRGQGSFGELFF. This rearrangement joins TRBV30 to TRBJ2-2, with D perhaps TRBD1 (6 bases). From germline, CDR1 is GTSNPN and CDR2 SVGIG (reference sequence). This CDR3 is built from 15 residues.

The rearrangement links TRBV7-2 to TRBJ2-1, with D perhaps TRBD1 (6 bases). The CDR3 runs 13 residues. Trimming removed 5 bases at V and 9 bases at J, with 14 bases between. The V gene's germline CDR1 is SGHTA and CDR2 FQGNSA. In DNA, the CDR3 is TGTGCCAGCAGCAAAGTAGGGACACGTGAGCAGTTCTTC. Translated, it gives CASSKVGTREQFF.

Points on this clone: The identical CDR3 is also encoded by other nucleotide sequences in the sample. The chain links TRBV29-1 to TRBJ2-1; TRBD1 or TRBD2 may be the D gene (5 bases each). The V and J ends lost 0 bases and 3 bases respectively, with 12 bases between them. The V gene's germline CDR1 is SQVTM and CDR2 ANQGSEA. CDR3 length equals 15 residues. In nucleotides, the CDR3 is TGCAGCGTTGAAGATCCAGGGAGCAGCTACAATGAGCAGTTCTTC. It translates to CSVEDPGSSYNEQFF.

The rearrangement links TRBV5-1 to TRBJ1-2, with D maybe TRBD1 (5 bases). From germline, CDR1 is SGHRS and CDR2 YFSETQ. This CDR3 is built from 13 residues. The ends were cut back, 4 bases at V and 6 bases at J, with 13 bases in the middle. CDR3 DNA: TGCGCCAGCAGCCAAGGCGGGGGAAATGGCTACACCTTC. This codes for CASSQGGGNGYTF.

This chain uses TRBV7-9 with TRBJ1-1; D not resolved. V dropped 5 bases and J dropped 0 bases, with 7 bases sitting between them. In germline, CDR1 is SEHNR, CDR2 FQNEAQ (reference sequence). The CDR3 is made up of 13 amino acids. This CDR3 reads CASSLSMNTEAFF. In DNA, the CDR3 is TGTGCCAGCAGCCTATCAATGAACACTGAAGCTTTCTTT.

The chain combines TRBV10-3 with TRBJ1-1, with 12 bases fitting TRBD1. V lost 11 bases and J lost 1; bases outside the gene matches: 11. Germline CDR1 ENHRY, CDR2 SYGVKD. The CDR3 totals 16 residues. CDR3 nucleotide sequence: TGTGCCGCCAAAACCGGGACAGGGGGCGGGAACACTGAAGCTTTCTTT. Translation gives CAAKTGTGGGNTEAFF.

The J gene is TRBJ1-1, the V gene TRBV6-5; tentative D call: TRBD1 (5 bases). Germline CDR1 reads MNHEY; CDR2 reads SVGAGI. The V gene lost 6 bases and the J gene lost 10 bases, with 15 bases spanning the gap. The CDR3 is 12 residues long. CDR3 amino acids: CASSSGTLPAFF. In DNA form, the CDR3 reads TGTGCCAGCAGCTCGGGGACTCTACCAGCTTTCTTT.

Concerning this clone: Other DNA sequences within the sample encode an identical CDR3. The rearrangement joins TRBV29-1 to TRBJ2-2; no clear D gene. V shed 3 bases and J shed 3 bases, with 8 bases lying between them. This CDR3 contains 13 residues. Germline V gene data show CDR1 as SQVTM and CDR2 as ANQGSEA. Written as DNA, the CDR3 is TGCAGCGTTGACATAGGCTACACCGGGGAGCTGTTTTTT. This encodes CSVDIGYTGELFF.

V usage is TRBV9 and J usage is TRBJ2-2; D unresolved. V shed 4 bases and J shed 6 bases, with 4 bases lying between them. The germline gives CDR1 SGDLS, CDR2 YYNGEE. CDR3 size: 11 residues. CDR3 coding DNA: TGTGCCAGCAGCCATCCCGGGGAGCTGTTTTTT. Translated, it gives CASSHPGELFF.

The chain links TRBV7-2 to TRBJ2-1; 8 bases map to TRBD2. Unmatched junction bases numbered 10, after V lost 5 bases and J lost 7 bases. This CDR3 spans 15 amino acids. The germline gives CDR1 SGHTA, CDR2 FQGNSA. The CDR3 DNA sequence: TGTGCCAGCAGCCACGGGGGGGCCAGGAGGAATGAGCAGTTCTTC. It translates to CASSHGGARRNEQFF. The variable domain in full, completed from reference TRBV7-2 and TRBJ2-1, reads GAGVSQSPSNKVTEKGKDVELRCDPISGHTALYWYRQSLGQGLEFLIYFQGNSAPDKSGLPSDRFSAERTGGSVSTLTIQRTQQEDSAVYLCASSHGGARRNEQFFGPGTRLTVL.

V usage is TRBV7-6 and J usage is TRBJ2-7; either TRBD1 or TRBD2 may fit D (6 bases each). Trimming removed 1 base from V and 4 bases from J, with 14 bases in between. Germline assignment: CDR1 SGHVS and CDR2 FNYEAQ. The CDR3 is made up of 15 amino acids. CDR3 DNA: TGTGCCAGCAGCTTAGGAGGGGGGAGAGGGTACGAGCAGTACTTC. Translation gives CASSLGGGRGYEQYF.

About this clone itself: At one end the junction does not follow the germline gene, possibly because of a read error. The V call is TRBV10-3, the J call TRBJ1-2; TRBD1 agrees at 8 bases. This CDR3 comprises 16 residues. Germline CDR1 ENHRY, CDR2 SYGVKD. CDR3 coding DNA: TGTGCCAGCAGTTACTCAAAACAGGGGGGCCAATATGGCTACACCTTC. Translation gives CASSYSKQGGQYGYTF.

This clone appeared a few times. The chain carries TRBV9 and TRBJ1-2; D remains ambiguous. The germline V gene encodes CDR1 SGDLS and CDR2 YYNGEE. Trimming took 0 bases from V and 0 from J, leaving 9 bases between them. The CDR3 loop spans 15 amino acids. CDR3 in amino acids: CASSVAVESNYGYTF. The DNA for the CDR3 is TGTGCCAGCAGCGTAGCCGTTGAATCTAACTATGGCTACACCTTC.

V is TRBV7-2 and J is TRBJ2-5, with D possibly being TRBD2 (7 bases). V lost 4 bases, J lost 6 bases, and 15 bases lay in between. Germline CDR1 and CDR2: SGHTA and FQGNSA. This CDR3 has 14 amino acids. CDR3 amino acids: CASSSPPGGQTQYF. DNA of the CDR3: TGTGCCAGCAGCTCCCCCCCGGGGGGCCAGACCCAGTACTTC.

The genes are TRBV12-5 and TRBJ1-1; D not certain. This CDR3 spans 13 amino acids. Germline assignment: CDR1 LGHNT and CDR2 FRNRAP. Deletions cut 10 bases from V and 0 bases from J, with 12 bases between. The CDR3 region is CATRSVMNTEAFF. The CDR3 DNA sequence: TGTGCTACCCGTTCAGTAATGAACACTGAAGCTTTCTTT.